These 12 T cell receptor beta chains were all obtained from the same sample, sequenced in a study of T cell responses to AZD1222 COVID-19 vaccine. Sequencing was performed with immunoSEQ multiplex PCR; in TCRdb, only in-frame clones are kept and a portion is missing. The sample shows some 83,000 clones, 86% of them seen only once. The sample in question was peripheral blood, obtained on day 0 of AZD1222 vaccination. Receptors were obtained from an adult in good health.

This chain connects TRBV27 to TRBJ1-6; 9 bases fit TRBD1. Per the germline V gene, CDR1 is MNHEY and CDR2 is SMNVEV (reference sequence). The CDR3 has 14 residues. V dropped 6 bases and J dropped 8; count of bases not matched to a gene: 5. The CDR3 spells CASRATGGDSPLHF. The CDR3 nucleotides read TGTGCCAGCAGGGCGACAGGGGGGGATTCACCCCTCCACTTT.

This chain links TRBV10-2 with TRBJ1-4, with D perhaps TRBD1 (5 bases). Germline-derived CDR1 and CDR2 are WSHSY and SAAADI. V was trimmed by 10 bases and J by 6 bases, leaving 15 bases between them. This CDR3 is 13 amino acids long. CDR3 DNA: TGCGCCACCCGAGGGGTAGGAGATGAAAAACTGTTTTTT. Protein product: CATRGVGDEKLFF.

For the CDR3, the DNA is TGCGCCAGCAGACAGGGCTTCTTTGCGAACACTGAAGCTTTCTTT. Translating gives CASRQGFFANTEAFF. The V and J genes are TRBV10-2 and TRBJ1-1; possibly TRBD1 for D (6 bases). CDR1 is WSHSY and CDR2 is SAAADI in the germline V gene. V was pared by 6 bases and J by 1 base, with 15 bases between. The CDR3 has 15 residues.

The chain is built from TRBV28 and TRBJ1-1; D gene unclear. Looked up from germline, CDR1 is MDHEN and CDR2 is SYDVKM. CDR3 size: 13 residues. Between the trimmed V and J ends, which lost 2 bases and 3 bases, there was a span of 7 bases. The CDR3 nucleotides read TGTGCCAGCAGTTTAATACGGGACACTGAAGCTTTCTTT. Residues: CASSLIRDTEAFF.

The rearrangement links TRBV28 to TRBJ1-4; the D gene is possibly TRBD1 (5 bases). In germline, CDR1 is MDHEN, CDR2 SYDVKM. CDR3 length equals 17 residues. V was cut by 8 bases and J by 8 bases, with 27 bases left in between. DNA for the CDR3: TGTGCCAGCTCCACATGGGGGAGGGCTACAGTGCGGGAAAAACTGTTTTTT. This gives the protein CASSTWGRATVREKLFF.

Concerning this clone itself: This sample also contains other DNA sequences that code for the same CDR3. V is TRBV5-1 and J is TRBJ1-1; no clear D. Germline CDR1 and CDR2: SGHRS and YFSETQ. Trimming took 7 bases from V and 2 from J, leaving 12 bases between them. CDR3 length: 13 residues. CDR3 DNA sequence: TGCGCCAGCCGGGCTTCGGTCAACACTGAAGCTTTCTTT. This encodes CASRASVNTEAFF.

This chain joins TRBV28 and TRBJ1-4, with D tentatively TRBD1 (5 bases). The CDR3 is made up of 15 amino acids. The germline CDR1 and CDR2 sequences are MDHEN and SYDVKM. V was shortened by 6 bases and J by 5 bases, with 16 bases between the two germline ends. CDR3 amino acids: CASSRTVWGNEKLFF. CDR3 sequence (DNA): TGTGCCAGCAGCCGAACGGTCTGGGGGAATGAAAAACTGTTTTTT.

This chain links TRBV11-2 with TRBJ2-1, with no clear D. From germline, CDR1 is SGHAT and CDR2 FQNNGV. The CDR3 is 12 residues long. V shed 0 bases and J shed 8 bases, with 5 bases lying between them. The CDR3 sequence: CASSLDHDEQFF. In DNA form, the CDR3 reads TGTGCCAGCAGCTTAGATCACGATGAGCAGTTCTTC.

This clone was observed once. V gene TRBV14 combines with J gene TRBJ2-7; 7 bases agree with TRBD1. The V gene end was trimmed by 0 bases and the J gene end by 4 bases; junction bases not matched to a gene: 3. Germline V gene lookup returns CDR1 SGHDN and CDR2 FVKESK. The CDR3 has 14 amino acids. DNA for the CDR3: TGTGCCAGCAGCCAAGATTGGGACAGTTACGAGCAGTACTTC. Translation: CASSQDWDSYEQYF.

The V gene is TRBV6-5, the J gene TRBJ2-5; no clear D gene. CDR3 size: 13 residues. The V end was cut by 2 bases, the J end by 1 base, with 5 bases between. Germline V gene lookup returns CDR1 MNHEY and CDR2 SVGAGI. CDR3 in amino acids: CASSYRFQETQYF. DNA for the CDR3: TGTGCCAGCAGTTACCGGTTCCAAGAGACCCAGTACTTC.

The rearrangement uses TRBV7-3 and TRBJ2-3; 10 nucleotides line up with TRBD1. The CDR3 is 17 residues long. V lost 5 bases, J lost 2 bases, and 10 bases stayed unmatched. Germline V gene data show CDR1 as SGHTA and CDR2 as FQGTGA. CDR3 loop: CASSRNGDRGSTDTQYF. The DNA for the CDR3 is TGTGCCAGCAGCCGAAACGGGGACAGGGGCTCCACAGATACGCAGTATTTT.

The CDR3 sequence is CASSPGQVGSNYGYTF. The CDR3, as DNA: TGTGCCAGCAGCCCCGGACAGGTCGGATCCAACTATGGCTACACCTTC. This sequence joins TRBV5-5 and TRBJ1-2, with 7 nucleotides matching TRBD1. Germline values: CDR1 SGHKS, CDR2 YYEKEE (reference sequence). This CDR3 comprises 16 residues. The V segment lost 4 bases and the J segment 2 bases; nucleotides outside the gene matches: 11.